This TCR beta chain was identified during a study of monozygotic twins with inflammatory bowel disease. With eight separate reactions per sample, the authors made cDNA. TCRdb re-called the 5' RACE reads and shows each CDR3 protein once, DNA omitted. The listing records approximately 400,000 distinct CDR3 sequences. The CDR3 length is 14 residues. Germline V gene data show CDR1 as KGHSH and CDR2 as LQKENI. The sequenced sample was blood. The J gene is TRBJ2-5, the V gene TRBV18. The clonotype was recovered from a human donor with ulcerative colitis or Crohn's disease, or a healthy co-twin of an affected twin (not recorded which). CDR3 amino acids: CASSPTQPEETQYF.